These 21 T cell receptor beta chains share one sample of origin, sequenced in a study of blood T cell dynamics during melanoma immunotherapy. Time point specified: pre-treatment baseline. The data were produced by immunoSEQ multiplex PCR, yet TCRdb's version contains in-frame clones alone and is incomplete. This sample has approximately 5,900 clones; roughly 85% occur once, and the top ten carry around 1.9%. The sequenced sample was blood, obtained from a patient treated with checkpoint blockade. The receptors derive from a human donor with melanoma.

The V call is TRBV6-1, the J call TRBJ1-2; TRBD1 matches at 7 bases. The CDR3 is 15 amino acids. Germline lookup yields CDR1 MNHNS and CDR2 SASEGT. Trimming removed 1 base from V and 4 bases from J; junction bases left unmatched: 6. CDR3 protein: CASSEGGRGFYGYTF. In DNA form, the CDR3 reads TGTGCCAGCAGTGAAGGAGGCAGGGGGTTCTATGGCTACACCTTC.

With regard to this clone: The identical CDR3 is also encoded by other nucleotide sequences in the sample. The CDR3, as DNA: TGCGCCAGCAGCCAACGAGGGAGCTCCTACAATGAGCAGTTCTTC. It is translated as CASSQRGSSYNEQFF. The V and J genes are TRBV4-1 and TRBJ2-1, with D possibly being TRBD2 (5 bases). This CDR3 spans 15 amino acids. The ends were cut back, 2 bases at V and 0 bases at J, with 8 bases in the middle. Germline-derived CDR1 and CDR2 are MGHRA and YSYEKL.

The CDR3 nucleotides read TGTGCCAGCAGGGGAACTAGCGGACGTTTCAATGAGCAGTTCTTC. This encodes CASRGTSGRFNEQFF. This rearrangement joins TRBV7-2 to TRBJ2-1, with TRBD2 matching over 8 bases. Looked up from germline, CDR1 is SGHTA and CDR2 is FQGNSA. The CDR3 extends over 15 amino acids. J was trimmed by 6 bases and V by 6 bases; bases with no gene match: 10.

The chain carries TRBV6-1 and TRBJ1-4, with D unclear. CDR3 length equals 15 residues. Trimming stripped 4 bases from V and 4 bases from J, with 13 bases between. Germline loops: CDR1 MNHNS, CDR2 SASEGT. The CDR3 sequence is CASSVGPLGNEKLFF. DNA for the CDR3: TGTGCCAGCAGTGTAGGTCCATTGGGTAATGAAAAACTGTTTTTT.

The rearrangement uses TRBV4-3 and TRBJ1-2; D unresolved. Trimming removed 1 base from V and 4 bases from J, with 10 bases in between. This CDR3 has 14 amino acids. Germline loops: CDR1 LGHNA, CDR2 YSLEER. As DNA, the CDR3 is TGCGCCAGCAGCCAAGTGTCCAGCACCTATGGCTACACCTTC. Protein sequence: CASSQVSSTYGYTF.

The chain employs TRBV5-6 and TRBJ1-2; maybe TRBD1 (5 bases). This CDR3 has 15 residues. Germline CDR1 is SGHDT and CDR2 is YYEEEE. With 0 bases removed from V and 8 bases from J, the gap between germline ends came to 17 bases. This chain's CDR3 is CASSLEQVTVIGYTF. CDR3 DNA sequence: TGTGCCAGCAGCTTGGAACAGGTTACAGTTATCGGCTACACCTTC.

This sequence joins TRBV7-9 and TRBJ1-5; D gene ambiguous. This CDR3 region has 13 residues. Trimming stripped 4 bases from V and 0 bases from J, with 4 bases between. Germline loops: CDR1 SEHNR, CDR2 FQNEAQ (reference sequence). This chain's CDR3 is CASSSYSNQPQHF. In DNA, the CDR3 is TGTGCCAGCAGCTCTTATAGCAATCAGCCCCAGCATTTT.

The chain joins TRBV4-2 to TRBJ2-1; 7 bases align to TRBD2. The V gene end was trimmed by 0 bases and the J gene end by 4 bases; junction bases not matched to a gene: 9. The germline V gene encodes CDR1 LGHNA and CDR2 YNFKEQ. This CDR3 has 17 residues. The CDR3 nucleotides are TGTGCCAGCAGCCAAGATTACACGGGGGGACTATACAATGAGCAGTTCTTC. Encoded protein: CASSQDYTGGLYNEQFF.

The chain couples TRBV15 to TRBJ2-5; a weak D match, TRBD2 (5 bases). Germline V lookup: CDR1 LNHNV, CDR2 YYDKDF (reference sequence). The CDR3 length is 14 residues. V shed 1 base and J shed 1 base, with 7 bases lying between them. The CDR3 DNA reads as TGTGCCACCAGCAGAGGGCTAGCCCAAGAGACCCAGTACTTC. Residues: CATSRGLAQETQYF.

This clone was seen just once. The V and J genes are TRBV7-2 and TRBJ1-5; D not certain. From germline, CDR1 is SGHTA and CDR2 FQGNSA. This CDR3 spans 15 amino acids. Trimming pared 5 bases from V and 1 base from J, leaving 12 bases between. The chain's CDR3 is CASSPGGSSNQPQHF. DNA of the CDR3: TGTGCCAGCAGCCCGGGTGGTTCAAGCAATCAGCCCCAGCATTTT.

Note on this clone: One end of the junction is discordant with germline, which a read error may explain. Other DNA sequences in the same sample also yield this CDR3. The chain employs TRBV4-2 and TRBJ2-7, with 7 bases matching TRBD2. The CDR3 is made up of 15 amino acids. Germline assignment: CDR1 LGHNA and CDR2 YNFKEQ. The CDR3 DNA sequence: TGTGCCAGCAGCCAAGCTAGCGGCCCTACCTACGAGCAGTACTTT. The encoded protein is CASSQASGPTYEQYF.

The chain combines TRBV4-3 with TRBJ1-2, with no clear D. The CDR3 has 14 amino acids. Trimming removed 2 bases at V and 8 bases at J, with 15 bases between. Germline CDR1 and CDR2: LGHNA and YSLEER. CDR3 protein: CASSQLYADRGYTF. CDR3 in DNA: TGCGCCAGCAGCCAATTATATGCCGATCGGGGCTACACCTTC.

This clone showed up just once. The V gene is TRBV7-2, the J gene TRBJ1-5; the D is unclear. Germline V CDR1 and CDR2: SGHTA, FQGNSA. V was clipped by 2 bases and J by 5 bases, with 19 bases between them. The CDR3 runs 17 residues. CDR3 sequence reads: CASSLKAPTVEYQPQHF. CDR3 in DNA: TGTGCCAGCAGCTTAAAAGCCCCTACGGTAGAATATCAGCCCCAGCATTTT.

This chain links TRBV13 with TRBJ2-1; TRBD2 aligns across 10 bases. This CDR3 region has 15 residues. V was pared by 4 bases and J by 6 bases, with 6 bases of the junction left unmatched. CDR1 PRHDT and CDR2 FYEKMQ come from the germline V gene (reference sequence). CDR3 DNA sequence: TGTGCCAGCAGCTCAAGGGGGACTAGCGTCAATGAGCAGTTCTTC. Amino acids: CASSSRGTSVNEQFF. The full variable domain, its missing parts supplied by reference TRBV13 and TRBJ2-1, is AAGVIQSPRHLIKEKRETATLKCYPIPRHDTVYWYQQGPGQDPQFLISFYEKMQSDKGSIPDRFSAQQFSDYHSELNMSSLELGDSALYFCASSSRGTSVNEQFFGPGTRLTVL.

The V and J genes are TRBV29-1 and TRBJ1-1, with D tentatively TRBD1 (5 bases). The V gene lost 7 bases and the J gene lost 5 bases, with 11 bases spanning the gap. This CDR3 is 11 amino acids long. Per the germline V gene, CDR1 is SQVTM and CDR2 is ANQGSEA. CDR3 coding DNA: TGCAGCGCCGCTTACAGGACTGAAGCTTTCTTT. Protein product: CSAAYRTEAFF.

The chain couples TRBV6-1 to TRBJ2-7; unclear D gene. V was cut by 1 base and J by 2 bases, with 6 bases left in between. There are 13 residues in the CDR3. From germline, CDR1 is MNHNS and CDR2 SASEGT. The DNA of the CDR3 is TGTGCCAGCAGTGAAGGACACGCCTACGAGCAGTACTTC. It is translated as CASSEGHAYEQYF.

This chain joins TRBV6-5 and TRBJ1-2, with 7 nucleotides matching TRBD1. After removal of 3 bases from V and 4 bases from J, the junction contained 8 bases not matched to a gene. Germline assignment: CDR1 MNHEY and CDR2 SVGAGI. The CDR3 is 15 residues long. The CDR3 loop is CASSYLPQGLYGYTF. The CDR3, as DNA: TGTGCCAGCAGTTATTTACCACAGGGGCTCTATGGCTACACCTTC.

In nucleotides, the CDR3 is TGTGCCAGCAGCTTAGATCCCGCGGTCAATGAGCAGTTCTTC. Protein: CASSLDPAVNEQFF. This chain links TRBV11-3 with TRBJ2-1; D not certain. The CDR3 is made up of 14 amino acids. V shed 0 bases and J shed 6 bases, with 9 bases lying between them. Germline CDR1 SGHNT, CDR2 YENEEA.

V and J are TRBV5-5 and TRBJ1-6; 8 nucleotides agree with TRBD1. J lost 9 bases, V lost 2 bases, and 4 bases had no gene match. CDR1 and CDR2 from the germline V gene are SGHKS and YYEKEE (reference sequence). The CDR3 runs to 14 residues. The chain's CDR3 is CASSFDRGLSPLHF. DNA of the CDR3: TGTGCCAGCAGCTTCGACAGGGGCCTTTCACCCCTCCACTTT.

This rearrangement joins TRBV10-2 to TRBJ1-5; no definite D call. Germline V gene data show CDR1 as WSHSY and CDR2 as SAAADI. This CDR3 has 16 amino acids. Between the trimmed V and J ends, which lost 0 bases and 7 bases, there was a span of 16 bases. For the CDR3, the DNA is TGCGCCAGCAGTGAGTCCCTTGGATTGAGGAACCAGCCCCAGCATTTT. This encodes CASSESLGLRNQPQHF.

The chain employs TRBV29-1 and TRBJ1-2; D gene uncertain. There are 15 residues in the CDR3. The germline V and J ends were trimmed by 0 bases and 0 bases, with 11 bases remaining between them. The germline CDR1 and CDR2 sequences are SQVTM and ANQGSEA. The CDR3 protein is CSVEDQAVANYGYTF. DNA of the CDR3: TGCAGCGTTGAAGATCAAGCGGTAGCTAACTATGGCTACACCTTC.